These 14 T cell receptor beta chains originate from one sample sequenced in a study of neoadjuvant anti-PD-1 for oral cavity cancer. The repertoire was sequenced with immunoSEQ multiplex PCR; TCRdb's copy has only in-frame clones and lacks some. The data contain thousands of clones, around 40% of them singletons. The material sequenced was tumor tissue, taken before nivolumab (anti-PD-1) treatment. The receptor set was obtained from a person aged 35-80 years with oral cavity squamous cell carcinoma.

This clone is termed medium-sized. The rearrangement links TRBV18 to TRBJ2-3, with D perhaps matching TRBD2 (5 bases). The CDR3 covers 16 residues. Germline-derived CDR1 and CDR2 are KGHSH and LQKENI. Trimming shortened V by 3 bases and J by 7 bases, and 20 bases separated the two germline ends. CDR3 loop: CASSPVAGSLRNTQYF. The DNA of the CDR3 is TGTGCCAGCTCACCGGTGGCGGGCTCACTCCGGAATACGCAGTATTTT.

The CDR3 coding sequence is TGTGCCAGCAGCATCCGGGACAGACACAATGAGCAGTTCTTC. Its translation: CASSIRDRHNEQFF. The gene calls are TRBV7-8 and TRBJ2-1, with 7 bases identical to TRBD1. This CDR3 is 14 amino acids long. J was trimmed by 5 bases and V by 5 bases; bases with no gene match: 6. Per germline, CDR1 SGHVS and CDR2 FQNEAQ. Supplemented by reference TRBV7-8 and TRBJ2-1, the full variable domain reads GAGVSQSPRYKVAKRGQDVALRCDPISGHVSLFWYQQALGQGPEFLTYFQNEAQLDKSGLPSDRFFAERPEGSVSTLKIQRTQQEDSAVYLCASSIRDRHNEQFFGPGTRLTVL.

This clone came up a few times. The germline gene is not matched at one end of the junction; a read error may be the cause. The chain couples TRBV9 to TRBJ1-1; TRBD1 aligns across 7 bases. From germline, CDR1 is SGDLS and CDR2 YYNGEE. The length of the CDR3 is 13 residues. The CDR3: CASNVRGRGEAFF. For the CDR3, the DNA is TGTGCCAGCAACGTAAGGGGGCGCGGTGAAGCTTTCTTT. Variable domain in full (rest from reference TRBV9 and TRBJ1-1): DSGVTQTPKHLITATGQRVTLRCSPRSGDLSVYWYQQSLDQGLQFLIQYYNGEERAKGNILERFSAQQFPDLHSELNLSSLELGDSALYFCASNVRGRGEAFFGQGTRLTVV.

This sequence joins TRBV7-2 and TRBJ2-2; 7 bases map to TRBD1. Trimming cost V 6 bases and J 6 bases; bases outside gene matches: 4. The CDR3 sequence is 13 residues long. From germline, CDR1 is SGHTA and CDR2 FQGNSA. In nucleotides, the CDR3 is TGTGCCAGCAGGACAGACAGGGCCGGGGAGCTGTTTTTT. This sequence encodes CASRTDRAGELFF. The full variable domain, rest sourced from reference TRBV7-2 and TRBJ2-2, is GAGVSQSPSNKVTEKGKDVELRCDPISGHTALYWYRQSLGQGLEFLIYFQGNSAPDKSGLPSDRFSAERTGGSVSTLTIQRTQQEDSAVYLCASRTDRAGELFFGEGSRLTVL.

CDR3 DNA sequence: TGTGCCAGTTGCAGGCCACAGGAGCCCCAGCATTTT. This translates into CASCRPQEPQHF. V gene TRBV6-1 combines with J gene TRBJ1-5, with D maybe TRBD1 (5 bases). Germline V gene lookup returns CDR1 MNHNS and CDR2 SASEGT. The V end was cut by 9 bases, the J end by 8 bases, with 14 bases between. The CDR3 totals 12 residues.

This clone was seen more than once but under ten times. The DNA of the CDR3 is TGTGCCAGCTCACCACAGCAAGGGACTAAATCATACGAGCAGTACTTC. Its translation is CASSPQQGTKSYEQYF. The J gene is TRBJ2-7, the V gene TRBV18, with 7 bases lining up with TRBD2. From germline, CDR1 is KGHSH and CDR2 LQKENI. With 1 base clipped from V and 4 bases from J, the junction kept 10 bases outside the gene matches. The CDR3 sequence is 16 residues long.

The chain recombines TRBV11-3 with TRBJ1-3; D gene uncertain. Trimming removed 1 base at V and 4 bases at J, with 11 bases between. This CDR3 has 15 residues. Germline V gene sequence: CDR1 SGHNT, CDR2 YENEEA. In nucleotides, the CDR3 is TGTGCCAGCAGCTTAGCCCCGGGGTTCGGAAACACCATATATTTT. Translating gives CASSLAPGFGNTIYF.

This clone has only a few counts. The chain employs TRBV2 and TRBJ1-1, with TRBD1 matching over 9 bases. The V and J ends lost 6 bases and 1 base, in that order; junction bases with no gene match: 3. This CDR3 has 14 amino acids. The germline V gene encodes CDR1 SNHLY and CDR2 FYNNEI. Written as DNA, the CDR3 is TGTGCCAGCAGCGCGACAGGGGGGAACACTGAAGCTTTCTTT. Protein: CASSATGGNTEAFF.

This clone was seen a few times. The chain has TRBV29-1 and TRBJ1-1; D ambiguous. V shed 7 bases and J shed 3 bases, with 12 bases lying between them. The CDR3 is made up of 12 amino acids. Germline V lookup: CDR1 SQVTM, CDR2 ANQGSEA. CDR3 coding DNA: TGCAGCGCTACGGGCCGATACACTGAAGCTTTCTTT. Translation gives CSATGRYTEAFF.

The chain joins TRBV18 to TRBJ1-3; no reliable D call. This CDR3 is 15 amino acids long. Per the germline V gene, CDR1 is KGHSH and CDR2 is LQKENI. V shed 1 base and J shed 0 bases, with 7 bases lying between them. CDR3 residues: CASSPQGVSGNTIYF. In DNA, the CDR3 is TGTGCCAGCTCACCACAAGGAGTCTCTGGAAACACCATATATTTT.

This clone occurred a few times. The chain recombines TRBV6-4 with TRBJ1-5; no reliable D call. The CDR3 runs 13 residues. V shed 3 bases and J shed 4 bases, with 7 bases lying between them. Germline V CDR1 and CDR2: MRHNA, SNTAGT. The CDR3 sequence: CASSEQANQPQHF. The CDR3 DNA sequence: TGTGCCAGCAGTGAGCAGGCAAATCAGCCCCAGCATTTT.

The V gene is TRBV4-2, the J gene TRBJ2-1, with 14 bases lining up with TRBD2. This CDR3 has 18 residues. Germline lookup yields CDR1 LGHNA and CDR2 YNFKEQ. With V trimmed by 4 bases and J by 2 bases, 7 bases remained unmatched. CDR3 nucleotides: TGTGCCAGCAGCCTCCTCCTGACTAGCGGGGGGGCCTACAATGAGCAGTTCTTC. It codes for CASSLLLTSGGAYNEQFF.

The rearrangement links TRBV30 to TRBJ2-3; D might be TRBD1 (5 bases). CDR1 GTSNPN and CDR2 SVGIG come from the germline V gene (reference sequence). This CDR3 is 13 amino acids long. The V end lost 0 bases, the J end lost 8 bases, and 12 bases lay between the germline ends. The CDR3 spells CAWSVQVGPTQYF. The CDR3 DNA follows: TGTGCCTGGAGTGTACAGGTTGGTCCTACGCAGTATTTT.

The CDR3 loop reads CASSQDQGAGDTQYF. DNA for the CDR3: TGCGCCAGCAGCCAAGATCAGGGGGCCGGGGATACGCAGTATTTT. The V and J genes are TRBV4-3 and TRBJ2-3; TRBD1 aligns across 8 bases. Germline V CDR1 and CDR2: LGHNA, YSLEER. The CDR3 has 15 amino acids. With V trimmed by 0 bases and J by 6 bases, 5 bases remained unmatched.